The 19 T cell receptor beta chains reported below all come from one sample, sequenced in a study of shared clonotypes between healthy human individuals. The data were produced by immunoSEQ multiplex PCR, yet TCRdb's version contains in-frame clones alone and is incomplete. The sample records about 1.5 million clones, 95% to 99% being singletons. Input material: naive CD4+ T cells sorted from blood. The subset: CD45RA+ positively selected. The receptor set was obtained from a young man in good health.

The V and J genes are TRBV5-1 and TRBJ1-1; the D gene is possibly TRBD1 (6 bases). Between the trimmed V and J ends, which lost 4 bases and 0 bases, there was a span of 10 bases. The germline gives CDR1 SGHRS, CDR2 YFSETQ. The CDR3 sequence is 14 residues long. The CDR3 loop is CASSPTGMNTEAFF. In DNA form, the CDR3 reads TGCGCCAGCAGCCCGACAGGCATGAACACTGAAGCTTTCTTT.

The V and J genes are TRBV18 and TRBJ2-2, with D possibly TRBD2 on 6 matching bases. V was pared by 0 bases and J by 3 bases, with 11 bases between. CDR1 and CDR2 (germline): KGHSH, LQKENI. The CDR3 is 16 residues long. The CDR3 here is CASSPPVGGHTGELFF. The CDR3 bases are TGTGCCAGCTCACCACCTGTGGGAGGTCACACCGGGGAGCTGTTTTTT.

The chain uses TRBV14 and TRBJ2-1; D perhaps matches TRBD2 (6 bases). Germline-derived CDR1 and CDR2 are SGHDN and FVKESK. The CDR3 is made up of 21 amino acids. Trimming shortened V by 4 bases and J by 2 bases, and 30 bases separated the two germline ends. DNA for the CDR3: TGTGCCAGCAGCCTATGGAGGGGACCGGGACGAGGGACGAGCGCCTACAATGAGCAGTTCTTC. It encodes CASSLWRGPGRGTSAYNEQFF.

This chain links TRBV30 with TRBJ1-3, with unresolved D. CDR3 size: 12 residues. The germline gives CDR1 GTSNPN, CDR2 SVGIG (reference sequence). Trimming cost V 4 bases and J 4 bases, with 8 bases left between them. DNA of the CDR3: TGTGCCTGGAAGAGGGTAGGAAACACCATATATTTT. Translating gives CAWKRVGNTIYF.

The chain recombines TRBV28 with TRBJ2-2; D unresolved. Germline V CDR1 and CDR2: MDHEN, SYDVKM. The CDR3 is 13 amino acids. V lost 4 bases, J lost 0 bases, and 3 bases lay in between. CDR3 amino acids: CASSSANTGELFF. The DNA of the CDR3 is TGTGCCAGCAGTTCCGCGAACACCGGGGAGCTGTTTTTT.

This chain connects TRBV18 to TRBJ1-5; unclear D gene. V lost 0 bases and J 8 bases, leaving 8 bases between the germline ends. Germline V gene data show CDR1 as KGHSH and CDR2 as LQKENI. This CDR3 is 13 amino acids long. The CDR3 here is CASSPPSVEPQHF. DNA of the CDR3: TGTGCCAGCTCACCACCGTCGGTCGAGCCCCAGCATTTT.

This clone was detected only a few times. V usage is TRBV2 and J usage is TRBJ1-5; D is unresolved. Per germline, CDR1 SNHLY and CDR2 FYNNEI. V was clipped by 9 bases and J by 0 bases, with 9 bases between them. This CDR3 contains 13 residues. CDR3 residues: CASVVDSNQPQHF. CDR3 nucleotide sequence: TGTGCCAGTGTAGTCGATAGCAATCAGCCCCAGCATTTT. Full variable domain (rest looked up from reference TRBV2 and TRBJ1-5): EPEVTQTPSHQVTQMGQEVILRCVPISNHLYFYWYRQILGQKVEFLVSFYNNEISEKSEIFDDQFSVERPDGSNFTLKIRSTKLEDSAMYFCASVVDSNQPQHFGDGTRLSIL.

The V gene is TRBV28, the J gene TRBJ2-7, with a tentative D call TRBD2 (5 bases). Germline loops: CDR1 MDHEN, CDR2 SYDVKM. V was cut by 3 bases and J by 9 bases, with 12 bases left in between. This CDR3 spans 12 amino acids. Here the CDR3 DNA reads TGTGCCAGCAGTTTTGAGGGTTTATGGCAGTACTTC. Protein sequence: CASSFEGLWQYF.

The gene calls are TRBV30 and TRBJ2-7; D uncertain. The CDR3 spans 14 residues. CDR1 and CDR2 from the germline V gene are GTSNPN and SVGIG (reference sequence). V shed 0 bases and J shed 5 bases, with 14 bases lying between them. CDR3 sequence: CAWSVLDYPNEQYF. CDR3 in DNA: TGTGCCTGGAGTGTACTGGATTACCCGAACGAGCAGTACTTC.

The chain carries TRBV18 and TRBJ1-4; the match to TRBD1 covers 7 bases. CDR1 is KGHSH and CDR2 is LQKENI in the germline V gene. Losses at the gene ends were 2 bases for V and 4 bases for J; bases not matched to a gene: 7. The CDR3 consists of 16 residues. The CDR3 region is CASSPVTGTDNEKLFF. CDR3 sequence (DNA): TGTGCCAGCTCACCAGTGACCGGGACAGATAATGAAAAACTGTTTTTT.

The chain joins TRBV6-6 to TRBJ2-4; no clear D. The ends were cut back, 8 bases at V and 0 bases at J, with 14 bases in the middle. Germline lookup yields CDR1 MNHNY and CDR2 SVGAGI (reference sequence). The CDR3 spans 15 residues. The CDR3 protein is CASRLSSLAKNIQYF. In nucleotides, the CDR3 is TGTGCCAGCCGCCTGTCTTCTCTAGCCAAAAACATTCAGTACTTC.

The chain uses TRBV10-2 and TRBJ2-5; D unclear. The CDR3 sequence is 13 residues long. Deletions cut 3 bases from V and 7 bases from J, with 12 bases between. Germline V gene sequence: CDR1 WSHSY, CDR2 SAAADI. CDR3 nucleotides: TGCGCCAGCAGTGACGGCCGGGCAGTGACCCAGTACTTC. Translating it yields CASSDGRAVTQYF.

This chain connects TRBV13 to TRBJ2-1; no clear D. V was shortened by 5 bases and J by 5 bases, with 22 bases between the two germline ends. CDR1 PRHDT and CDR2 FYEKMQ come from the germline V gene (reference sequence). The CDR3 contains 17 residues. The CDR3 nucleotides read TGTGCCAGCAGCCCAGGCTTTATCGCGAAGGCCCACAATGAGCAGTTCTTC. Protein: CASSPGFIAKAHNEQFF.

The V and J genes are TRBV6-6 and TRBJ2-3; D remains ambiguous. The CDR3 sequence is 13 residues long. Germline-derived CDR1 and CDR2 are MNHNY and SVGAGI (reference sequence). Trimming left V 2 bases short and J 2 bases short, with 5 bases between. The CDR3 loop is CASSYRHTDTQYF. For the CDR3, the DNA is TGTGCCAGCAGTTACCGGCACACAGATACGCAGTATTTT.

V is TRBV5-5 and J is TRBJ2-2; D perhaps matches TRBD1 (5 bases). Trimming pared 5 bases from V and 2 bases from J, leaving 13 bases between. CDR3 length: 15 amino acids. Germline V gene lookup returns CDR1 SGHKS and CDR2 YYEKEE (reference sequence). The CDR3 coding sequence is TGTGCCAGCAGTCCGGCAGGGTCAAACACCGGGGAGCTGTTTTTT. Its protein product is CASSPAGSNTGELFF.

The chain joins TRBV7-9 to TRBJ1-3; D is ambiguous. The CDR3 is made up of 16 amino acids. V lost 4 bases to trimming and J lost 0 bases, with 13 bases between them. Germline CDR1 is SEHNR and CDR2 is FQNEAQ (reference sequence). CDR3 sequence: CASSSPGKGSGNTIYF. CDR3 DNA: TGTGCCAGCAGCTCCCCGGGGAAAGGCTCTGGAAACACCATATATTTT.

The rearrangement links TRBV2 to TRBJ2-5; TRBD1 matches 10 bases. J gave up 4 bases and V 8 bases, and 7 bases lay outside the gene matches. Germline V CDR1 and CDR2: SNHLY, FYNNEI. The CDR3 totals 14 residues. The CDR3 region has the DNA TGTGCCAGCCTGTTGGGGACAGGGGCAGAGACCCAGTACTTC. Translating it yields CASLLGTGAETQYF.

This clone showed up just once. V and J are TRBV11-2 and TRBJ2-3; 11 nucleotides align to TRBD2. The ends lost 2 bases at V and 5 bases at J; junction bases unmatched: 15. The germline V gene encodes CDR1 SGHAT and CDR2 FQNNGV. CDR3 length: 19 residues. DNA for the CDR3: TGTGCCAGCAGCTTAAGAGTACTAGCGGGGGCTCAAGAGCAAGATACGCAGTATTTT. Translation: CASSLRVLAGAQEQDTQYF.

J is TRBJ2-2 and V is TRBV18, with a possible D match to TRBD2 (5 bases). The V gene's germline CDR1 is KGHSH and CDR2 LQKENI. This CDR3 has 18 amino acids. V was cut by 3 bases and J by 5 bases, with 22 bases left in between. The CDR3 here is CASSPLWTSRGSTGELFF. As DNA, the CDR3 is TGTGCCAGCTCACCTCTGTGGACTTCTCGCGGAAGTACCGGGGAGCTGTTTTTT.